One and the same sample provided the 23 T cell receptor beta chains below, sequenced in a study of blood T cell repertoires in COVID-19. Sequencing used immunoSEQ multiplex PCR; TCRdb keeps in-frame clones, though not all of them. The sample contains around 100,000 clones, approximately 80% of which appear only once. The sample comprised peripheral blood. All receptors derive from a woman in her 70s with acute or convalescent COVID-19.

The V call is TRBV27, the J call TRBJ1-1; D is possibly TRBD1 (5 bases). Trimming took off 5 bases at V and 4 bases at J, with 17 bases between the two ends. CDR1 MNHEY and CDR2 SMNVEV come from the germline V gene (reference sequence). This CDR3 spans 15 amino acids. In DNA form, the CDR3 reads TGTGCCAGCAGTCGGGGGATTGTAAGATCCACTGAAGCTTTCTTT. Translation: CASSRGIVRSTEAFF.

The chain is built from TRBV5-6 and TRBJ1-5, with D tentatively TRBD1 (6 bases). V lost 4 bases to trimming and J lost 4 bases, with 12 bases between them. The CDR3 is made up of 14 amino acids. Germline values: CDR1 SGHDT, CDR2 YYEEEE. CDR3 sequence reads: CASSPHRDNQPQHF. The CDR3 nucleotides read TGTGCCAGCAGCCCCCACAGGGATAATCAGCCCCAGCATTTT.

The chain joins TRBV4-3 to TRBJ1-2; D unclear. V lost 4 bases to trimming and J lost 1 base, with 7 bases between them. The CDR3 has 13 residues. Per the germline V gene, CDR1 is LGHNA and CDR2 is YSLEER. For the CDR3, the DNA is TGCGCCAGCAGCCCTTATCTTAACTATGGCTACACCTTC. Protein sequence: CASSPYLNYGYTF.

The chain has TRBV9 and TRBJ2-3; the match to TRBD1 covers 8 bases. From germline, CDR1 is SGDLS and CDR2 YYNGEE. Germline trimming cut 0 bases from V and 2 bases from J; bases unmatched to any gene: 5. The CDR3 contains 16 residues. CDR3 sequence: CASSVAGQGDTDTQYF. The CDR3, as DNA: TGTGCCAGCAGCGTAGCAGGACAGGGAGACACAGATACGCAGTATTTT.

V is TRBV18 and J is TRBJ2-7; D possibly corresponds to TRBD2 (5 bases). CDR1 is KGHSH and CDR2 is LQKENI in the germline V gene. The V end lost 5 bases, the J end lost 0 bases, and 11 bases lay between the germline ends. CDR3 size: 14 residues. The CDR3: CASSAERISYEQYF. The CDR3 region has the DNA TGTGCCAGCTCAGCGGAGCGGATCTCCTACGAGCAGTACTTC.

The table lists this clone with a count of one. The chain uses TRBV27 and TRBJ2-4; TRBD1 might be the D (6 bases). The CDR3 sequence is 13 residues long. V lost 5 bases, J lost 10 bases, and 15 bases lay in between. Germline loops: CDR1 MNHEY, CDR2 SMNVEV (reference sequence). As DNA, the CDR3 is TGTGCCAGCAGTCCGTGGACAGACTCGATTCAGTACTTC. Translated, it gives CASSPWTDSIQYF.

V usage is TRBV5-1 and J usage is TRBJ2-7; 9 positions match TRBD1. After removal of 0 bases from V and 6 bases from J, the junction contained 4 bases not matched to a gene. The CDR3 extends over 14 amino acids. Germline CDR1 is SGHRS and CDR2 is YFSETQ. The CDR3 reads CASSLGDRGFEQYF. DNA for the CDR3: TGCGCCAGCAGCTTGGGTGACAGGGGGTTCGAGCAGTACTTC.

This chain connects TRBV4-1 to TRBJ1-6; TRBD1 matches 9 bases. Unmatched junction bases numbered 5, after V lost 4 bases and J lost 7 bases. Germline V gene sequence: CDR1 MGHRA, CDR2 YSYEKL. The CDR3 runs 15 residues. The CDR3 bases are TGCGCCAGCAGCCGAGAGGGGACAGGGAATTCACCCCTCCACTTT. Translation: CASSREGTGNSPLHF.

The chain's CDR3 is CSVAASGGYNEQFF. DNA for the CDR3: TGCAGCGTGGCCGCTAGCGGGGGTTACAATGAGCAGTTCTTC. The chain combines TRBV29-1 with TRBJ2-1, with 10 bases aligning to TRBD2. Germline V lookup: CDR1 SQVTM, CDR2 ANQGSEA. The CDR3 consists of 14 residues. J gave up 4 bases and V 6 bases, and 6 bases lay outside the gene matches.

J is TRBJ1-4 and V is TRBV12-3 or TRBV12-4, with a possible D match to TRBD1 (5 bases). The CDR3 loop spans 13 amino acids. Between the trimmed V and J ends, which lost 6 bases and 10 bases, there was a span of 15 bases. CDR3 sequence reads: CASRVTQGGKLFF. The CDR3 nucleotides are TGTGCCAGCAGAGTAACTCAGGGAGGAAAACTGTTTTTT.

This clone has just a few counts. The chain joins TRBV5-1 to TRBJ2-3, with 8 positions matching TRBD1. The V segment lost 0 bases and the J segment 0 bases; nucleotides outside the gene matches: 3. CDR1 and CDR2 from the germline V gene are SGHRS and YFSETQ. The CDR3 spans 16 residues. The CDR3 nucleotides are TGCGCCAGCAGCTTGGGGAACAGGGGGAGCACAGATACGCAGTATTTT. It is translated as CASSLGNRGSTDTQYF. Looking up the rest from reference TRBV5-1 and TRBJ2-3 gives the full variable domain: KAGVTQTPRYLIKTRGQQVTLSCSPISGHRSVSWYQQTPGQGLQFLFEYFSETQRNKGNFPGRFSGRQFSNSRSEMNVSTLELGDSALYLCASSLGNRGSTDTQYFGPGTRLTVL.

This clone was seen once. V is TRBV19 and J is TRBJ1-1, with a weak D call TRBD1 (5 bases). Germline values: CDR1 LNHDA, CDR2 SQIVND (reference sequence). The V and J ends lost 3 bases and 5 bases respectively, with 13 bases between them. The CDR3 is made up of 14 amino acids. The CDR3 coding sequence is TGTGCCAGTAGTATCTATGGCCCAGGGACTGAAGCTTTCTTT. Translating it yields CASSIYGPGTEAFF. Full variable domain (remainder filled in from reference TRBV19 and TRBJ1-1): DGGITQSPKYLFRKEGQNVTLSCEQNLNHDAMYWYRQDPGQGLRLIYYSQIVNDFQKGDIAEGYSVSREKKESFPLTVTSAQKNPTAFYLCASSIYGPGTEAFFGQGTRLTVV.

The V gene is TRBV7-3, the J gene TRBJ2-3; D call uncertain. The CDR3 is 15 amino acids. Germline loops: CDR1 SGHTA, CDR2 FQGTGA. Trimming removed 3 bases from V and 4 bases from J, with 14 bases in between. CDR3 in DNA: TGTGCCAGCAGCTTGGATTTAGCAGATTCAGATACGCAGTATTTT. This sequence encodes CASSLDLADSDTQYF.

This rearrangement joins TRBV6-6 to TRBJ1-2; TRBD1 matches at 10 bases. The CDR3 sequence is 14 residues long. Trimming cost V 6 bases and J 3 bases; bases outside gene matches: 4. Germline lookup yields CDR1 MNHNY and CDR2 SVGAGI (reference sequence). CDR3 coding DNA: TGTGCCAGCAGCAAGGGGACAGGGGACTATGGCTACACCTTC. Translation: CASSKGTGDYGYTF.

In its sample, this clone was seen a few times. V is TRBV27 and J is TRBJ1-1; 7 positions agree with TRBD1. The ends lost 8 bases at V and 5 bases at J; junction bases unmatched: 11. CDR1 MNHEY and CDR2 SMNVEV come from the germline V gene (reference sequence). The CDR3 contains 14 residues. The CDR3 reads CASGSRTGGTEAFF. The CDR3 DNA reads TGTGCCAGCGGATCCAGGACAGGAGGAACTGAAGCTTTCTTT.

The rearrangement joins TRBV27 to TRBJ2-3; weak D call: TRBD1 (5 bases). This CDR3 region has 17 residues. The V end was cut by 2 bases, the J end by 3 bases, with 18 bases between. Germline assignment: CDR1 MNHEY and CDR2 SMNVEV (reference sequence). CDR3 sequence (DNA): TGTGCCAGCAGTTTAATAAGACAGACCCACCAGACAGATACGCAGTATTTT. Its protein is CASSLIRQTHQTDTQYF.

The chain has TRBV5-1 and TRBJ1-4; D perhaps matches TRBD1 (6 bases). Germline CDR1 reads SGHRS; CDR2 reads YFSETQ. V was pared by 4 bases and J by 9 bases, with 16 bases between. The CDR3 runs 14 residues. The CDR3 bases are TGCGCCAGCAGCACCGAATCGGGGGGCCAAAAACTGTTTTTT. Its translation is CASSTESGGQKLFF.

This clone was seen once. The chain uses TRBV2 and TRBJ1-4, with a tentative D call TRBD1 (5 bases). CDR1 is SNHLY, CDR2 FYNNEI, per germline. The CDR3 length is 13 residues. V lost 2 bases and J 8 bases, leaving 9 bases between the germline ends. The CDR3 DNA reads TGTGCCAGCAGTGAAAGGGGCCAAGAAAAACTGTTTTTT. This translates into CASSERGQEKLFF.

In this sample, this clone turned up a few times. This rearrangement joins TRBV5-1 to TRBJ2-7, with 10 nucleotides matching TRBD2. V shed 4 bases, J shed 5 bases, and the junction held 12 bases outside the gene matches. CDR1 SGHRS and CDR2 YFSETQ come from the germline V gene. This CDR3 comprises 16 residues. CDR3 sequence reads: CASSLHRSGGADEQYF. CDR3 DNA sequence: TGCGCCAGCAGCCTACATCGGAGCGGGGGGGCGGACGAGCAGTACTTC.

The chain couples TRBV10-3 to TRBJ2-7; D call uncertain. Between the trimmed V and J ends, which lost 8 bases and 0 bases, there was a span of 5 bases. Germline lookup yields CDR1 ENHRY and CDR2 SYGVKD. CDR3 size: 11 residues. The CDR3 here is CAIASSYEQYF. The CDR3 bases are TGTGCCATCGCTAGCTCCTACGAGCAGTACTTC.

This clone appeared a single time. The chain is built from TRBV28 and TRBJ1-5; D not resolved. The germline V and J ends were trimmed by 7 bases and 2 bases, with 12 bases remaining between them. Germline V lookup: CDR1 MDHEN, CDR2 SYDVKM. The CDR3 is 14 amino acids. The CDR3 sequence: CASTLTGGNQPQHF. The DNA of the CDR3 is TGTGCCAGCACCCTTACGGGAGGCAATCAGCCCCAGCATTTT.

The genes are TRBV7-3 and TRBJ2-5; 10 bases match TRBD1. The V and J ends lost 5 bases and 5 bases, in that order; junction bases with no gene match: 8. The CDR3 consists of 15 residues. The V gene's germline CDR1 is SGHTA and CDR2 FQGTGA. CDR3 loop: CASSVDRGESETQYF. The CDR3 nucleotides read TGTGCCAGCAGCGTGGACAGGGGGGAGTCGGAGACCCAGTACTTC.

In DNA, the CDR3 is TGTGCCAGCAGTGTTGAAACAGGGGCCAATGAGCAGTTCTTC. Residues: CASSVETGANEQFF. The chain links TRBV2 to TRBJ2-1, with 7 bases matching TRBD1. V was pared by 4 bases and J by 6 bases, with 6 bases of the junction left unmatched. There are 14 residues in the CDR3. Germline CDR1 and CDR2: SNHLY and FYNNEI.